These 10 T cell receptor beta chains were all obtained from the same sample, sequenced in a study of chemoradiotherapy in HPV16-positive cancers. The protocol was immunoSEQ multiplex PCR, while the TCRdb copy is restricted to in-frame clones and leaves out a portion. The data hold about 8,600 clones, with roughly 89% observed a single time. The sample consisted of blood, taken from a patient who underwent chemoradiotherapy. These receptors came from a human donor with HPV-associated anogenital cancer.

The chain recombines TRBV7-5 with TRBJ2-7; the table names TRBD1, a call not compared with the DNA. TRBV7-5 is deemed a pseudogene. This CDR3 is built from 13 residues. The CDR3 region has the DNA TGTGCCAGAAGCTTAGTCGACAGCTACGAGCAGTACTTC. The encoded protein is CARSLVDSYEQYF.

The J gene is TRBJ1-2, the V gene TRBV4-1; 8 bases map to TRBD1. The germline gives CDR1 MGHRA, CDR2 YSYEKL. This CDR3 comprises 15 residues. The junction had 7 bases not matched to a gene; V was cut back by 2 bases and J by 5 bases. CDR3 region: CASSQTPGGAYGYTF. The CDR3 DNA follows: TGCGCCAGCAGCCAAACCCCAGGGGGCGCTTATGGCTACACCTTC.

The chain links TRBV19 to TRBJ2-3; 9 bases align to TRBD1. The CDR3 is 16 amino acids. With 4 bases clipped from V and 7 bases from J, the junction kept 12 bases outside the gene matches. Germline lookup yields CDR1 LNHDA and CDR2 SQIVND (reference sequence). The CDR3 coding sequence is TGTGCCAGTAGTAACCTAGGACAGGGGAAGACTAATACGCAGTATTTT. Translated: CASSNLGQGKTNTQYF.

The CDR3 DNA reads as TGTGCCAGCAGCTTGGTTGGGGCCAACGTCCTGACTTTC. It yields the protein CASSLVGANVLTF. V and J are TRBV5-5 and TRBJ2-6; D is uncertain. The germline CDR1 and CDR2 sequences are SGHKS and YYEKEE (reference sequence). This CDR3 contains 13 residues. V gave up 0 bases and J gave up 3 bases, with 1 base separating them.

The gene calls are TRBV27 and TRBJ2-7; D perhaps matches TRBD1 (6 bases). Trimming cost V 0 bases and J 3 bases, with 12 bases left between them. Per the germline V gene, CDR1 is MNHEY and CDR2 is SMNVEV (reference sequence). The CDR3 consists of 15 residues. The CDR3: CASSLSNLGGYEQYF. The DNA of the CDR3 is TGTGCCAGCAGTTTATCTAACCTAGGGGGCTACGAGCAGTACTTC.

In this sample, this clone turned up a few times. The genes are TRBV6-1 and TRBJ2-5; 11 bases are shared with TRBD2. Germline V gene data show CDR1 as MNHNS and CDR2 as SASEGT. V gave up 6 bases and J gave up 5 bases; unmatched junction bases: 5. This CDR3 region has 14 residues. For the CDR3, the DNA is TGTGCCAGCAGAATAGCGGGGGGGAGCGAGACCCAGTACTTC. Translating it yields CASRIAGGSETQYF.

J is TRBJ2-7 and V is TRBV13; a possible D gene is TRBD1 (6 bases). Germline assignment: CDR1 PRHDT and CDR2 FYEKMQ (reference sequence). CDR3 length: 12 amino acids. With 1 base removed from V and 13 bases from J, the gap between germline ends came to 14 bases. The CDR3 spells CASSLVGDILYF. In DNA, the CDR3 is TGTGCCAGCAGCTTAGTAGGGGACATCCTCTACTTC.

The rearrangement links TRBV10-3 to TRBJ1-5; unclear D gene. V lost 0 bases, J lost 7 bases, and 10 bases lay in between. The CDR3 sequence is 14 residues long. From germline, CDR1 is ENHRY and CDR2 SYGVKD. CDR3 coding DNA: TGTGCCATCAGTGAGTCGATACGAGACCAGCCCCAGCATTTT. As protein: CAISESIRDQPQHF.

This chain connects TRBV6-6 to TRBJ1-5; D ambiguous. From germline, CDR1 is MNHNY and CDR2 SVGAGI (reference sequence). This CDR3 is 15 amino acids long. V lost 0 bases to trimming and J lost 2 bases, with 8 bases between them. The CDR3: CASSYSNGGNQPQHF. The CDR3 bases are TGTGCCAGCAGTTACTCAAACGGGGGCAATCAGCCCCAGCATTTT.

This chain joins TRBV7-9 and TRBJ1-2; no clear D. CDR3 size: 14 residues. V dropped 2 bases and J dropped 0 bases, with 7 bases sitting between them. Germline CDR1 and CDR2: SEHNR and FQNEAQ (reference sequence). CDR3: CASSLSSANYGYTF. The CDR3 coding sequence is TGTGCCAGCAGCTTATCTAGCGCTAACTATGGCTACACCTTC.